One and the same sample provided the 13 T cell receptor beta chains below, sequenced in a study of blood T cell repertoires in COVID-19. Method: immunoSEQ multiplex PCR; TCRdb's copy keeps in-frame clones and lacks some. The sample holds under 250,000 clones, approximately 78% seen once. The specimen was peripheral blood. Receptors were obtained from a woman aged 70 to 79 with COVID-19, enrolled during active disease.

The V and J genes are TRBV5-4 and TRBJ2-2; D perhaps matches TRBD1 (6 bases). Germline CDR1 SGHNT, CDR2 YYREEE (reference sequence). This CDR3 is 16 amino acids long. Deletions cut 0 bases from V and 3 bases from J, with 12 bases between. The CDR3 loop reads CASSLAGQLHTGELFF. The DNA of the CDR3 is TGTGCCAGCAGCTTGGCGGGACAACTTCACACCGGGGAGCTGTTTTTT.

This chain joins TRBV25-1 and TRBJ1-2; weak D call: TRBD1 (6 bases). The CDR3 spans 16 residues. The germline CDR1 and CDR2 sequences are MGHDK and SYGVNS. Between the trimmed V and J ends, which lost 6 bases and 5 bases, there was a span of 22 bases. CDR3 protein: CASSPIGTGTLYGYTF. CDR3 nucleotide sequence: TGTGCCAGCAGCCCCATTGGAACCGGGACACTTTATGGCTACACCTTC.

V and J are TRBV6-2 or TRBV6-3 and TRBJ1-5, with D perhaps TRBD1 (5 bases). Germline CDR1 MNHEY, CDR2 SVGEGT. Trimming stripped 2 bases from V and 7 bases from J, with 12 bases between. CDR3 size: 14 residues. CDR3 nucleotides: TGTGCCAGCAGTTACCCCGGGGGTGGGCAGCCCCAGCATTTT. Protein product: CASSYPGGGQPQHF.

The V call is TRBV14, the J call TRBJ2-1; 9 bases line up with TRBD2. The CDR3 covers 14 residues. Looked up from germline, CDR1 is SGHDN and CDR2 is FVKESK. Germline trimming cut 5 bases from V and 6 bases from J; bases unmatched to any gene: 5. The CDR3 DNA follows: TGTGCCAGCAGCATAATAGCGGGAGTCAATGAGCAGTTCTTC. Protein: CASSIIAGVNEQFF.

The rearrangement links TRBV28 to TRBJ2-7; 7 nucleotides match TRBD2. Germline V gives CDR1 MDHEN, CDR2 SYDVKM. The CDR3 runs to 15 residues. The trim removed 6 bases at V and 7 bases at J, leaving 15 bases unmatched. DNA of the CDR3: TGTGCCAGCAGGAATAGCGGGCGGATATTGGTGGAGCAGTACTTC. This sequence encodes CASRNSGRILVEQYF.

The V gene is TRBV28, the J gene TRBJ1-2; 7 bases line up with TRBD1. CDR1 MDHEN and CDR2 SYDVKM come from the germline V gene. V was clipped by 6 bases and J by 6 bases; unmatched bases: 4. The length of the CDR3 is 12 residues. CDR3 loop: CASRTGLNGYTF. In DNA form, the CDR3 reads TGTGCCAGCAGGACAGGGTTAAATGGCTACACCTTC.

CDR3 in DNA: TGTGCCTGGAGACAGGGAAGGTTTAATCAGCCCCAGCATTTT. Its translation is CAWRQGRFNQPQHF. This sequence joins TRBV30 and TRBJ1-5; weak D call: TRBD1 (6 bases). The V and J ends lost 3 bases and 4 bases respectively, with 13 bases between them. CDR3 length: 14 residues. CDR1 is GTSNPN and CDR2 is SVGIG in the germline V gene (reference sequence).

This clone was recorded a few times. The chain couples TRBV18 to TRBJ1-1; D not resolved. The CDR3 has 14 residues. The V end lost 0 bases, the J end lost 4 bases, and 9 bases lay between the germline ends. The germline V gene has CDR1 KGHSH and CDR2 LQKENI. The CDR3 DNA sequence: TGTGCCAGCTCACCACCGACTAAAACCACTGAAGCTTTCTTT. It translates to CASSPPTKTTEAFF.

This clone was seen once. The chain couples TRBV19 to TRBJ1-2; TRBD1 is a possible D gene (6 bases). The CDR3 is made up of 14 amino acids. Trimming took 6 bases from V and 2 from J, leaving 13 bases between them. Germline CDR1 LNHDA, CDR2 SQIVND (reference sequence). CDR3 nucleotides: TGTGCCAGTAGGTACAGGGTAGGGAACTATGGCTACACCTTC. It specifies CASRYRVGNYGYTF.

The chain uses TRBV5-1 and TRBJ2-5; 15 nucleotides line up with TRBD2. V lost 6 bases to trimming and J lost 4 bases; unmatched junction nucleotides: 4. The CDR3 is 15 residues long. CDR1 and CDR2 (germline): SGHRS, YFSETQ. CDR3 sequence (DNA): TGCGCCAGCAAGATGGGACTAGCGGGAGGAGAGACCCAGTACTTC. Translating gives CASKMGLAGGETQYF. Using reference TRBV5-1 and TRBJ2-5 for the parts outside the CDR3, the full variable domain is KAGVTQTPRYLIKTRGQQVTLSCSPISGHRSVSWYQQTPGQGLQFLFEYFSETQRNKGNFPGRFSGRQFSNSRSEMNVSTLELGDSALYLCASKMGLAGGETQYFGPGTRLLVL.

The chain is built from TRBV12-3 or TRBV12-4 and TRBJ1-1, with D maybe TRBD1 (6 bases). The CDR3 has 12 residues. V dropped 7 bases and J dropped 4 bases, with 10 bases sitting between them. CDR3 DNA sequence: TGTGCCAGCAAGAACAGGGCCACTGAAGCTTTCTTT. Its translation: CASKNRATEAFF.

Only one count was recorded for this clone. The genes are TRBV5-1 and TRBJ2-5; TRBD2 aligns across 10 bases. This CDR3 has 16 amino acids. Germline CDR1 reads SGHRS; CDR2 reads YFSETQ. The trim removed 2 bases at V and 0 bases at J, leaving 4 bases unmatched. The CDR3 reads CASSFSLAGDQETQYF. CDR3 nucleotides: TGCGCCAGCAGCTTTAGTCTAGCGGGGGACCAAGAGACCCAGTACTTC.

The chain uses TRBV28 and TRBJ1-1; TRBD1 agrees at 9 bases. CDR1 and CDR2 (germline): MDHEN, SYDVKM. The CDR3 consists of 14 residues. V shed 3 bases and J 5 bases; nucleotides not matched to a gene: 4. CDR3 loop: CASSFGTGLTEAFF. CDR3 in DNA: TGTGCCAGCAGTTTCGGGACAGGGCTGACTGAAGCTTTCTTT.